These T cell receptor beta chains were read from a single sample in a study of CD8+ T cells in alopecia areata. Using immunoSEQ multiplex PCR, the repertoire was profiled, and TCRdb retains in-frame clones only, with some absent. The sample includes 150,000 to 200,000 clones, roughly 50% of them seen just once. Sequencing was done on a sample of CD4+ T cells sorted from blood. These receptor sequences come from a human donor in good health. Each CDR3 is given with its conserved first and last residue. The order of the fields is clone size, J gene, V gene, D gene, CDR3 DNA, CDR3 protein. D genes are given only for firm matches. Rows give clone size only sometimes, using once, few, many, or a class for an expanded clone.

NA	TRBJ2-1	TRBV9	NA	TGTGCCAGCAGCGTAGCCCGTTACAATGAGCAGTTCTTC	CASSVARYNEQFF
few	TRBJ2-1	TRBV5-1	TRBD2	TGCGCCAGCAGCTTGGTACACCCTAGCGGGACCTCCTATTACAATGAGCAGTTCTTC	CASSLVHPSGTSYYNEQFF
NA	TRBJ2-1	TRBV9	NA	TGTGCCAGCAGCGTAGAGGGCGGGCATGAGCAGTTCTTC	CASSVEGGHEQFF
NA	TRBJ2-3	TRBV29-1	NA	TGCAGCGTTGGCCCGGGATCGACAGATACGCAGTATTTT	CSVGPGSTDTQYF
NA	TRBJ2-1	TRBV27	TRBD2	TGTGCCAGCAGCTTCAGCGGGGGGAATAATAATGAGCAGTTCTTC	CASSFSGGNNNEQFF
NA	TRBJ2-1	TRBV5-4	TRBD2	TGTGCCAGCAGCGGCCTAGCGGGACACAATGAGCAGTTCTTC	CASSGLAGHNEQFF
NA	TRBJ2-3	TRBV5-6	NA	TGTGCCAGCAGCGACCCCGGAACGCAAGTCGATACGCAGTATTTT	CASSDPGTQVDTQYF
few	TRBJ2-6	TRBV5-6	TRBD2	TGTGCCAGCAGACTGGCGGGGGATGGGGCCAACGTCCTGACTTTC	CASRLAGDGANVLTF
NA	TRBJ1-5	TRBV2	NA	TGTGCCAGCAGCAGGTTTTCCGGGGGCAATCAGCCCCAGCATTTT	CASSRFSGGNQPQHF
NA	TRBJ2-2	TRBV29-1	TRBD2	TGCAGCGTTGCCAGCGGGAGGGCCCGGACCGGGGAGCTGTTTTTT	CSVASGRARTGELFF
NA	TRBJ2-7	TRBV11-2	TRBD2	TGTGCCAGCAGCCTTGGGACTAGCGGGAGCGGCTCCTACGAGCAGTACTTC	CASSLGTSGSGSYEQYF
NA	TRBJ2-5	TRBV27	NA	TGTGCCAGCAGTTTAGGTCCAGGGGAGACCCAGTACTTC	CASSLGPGETQYF
NA	TRBJ2-7	TRBV7-2	NA	TGTGCCAGCAGCCCACTGCTGGTAGCCCACGAGCAGTACTTC	CASSPLLVAHEQYF
NA	TRBJ2-3	TRBV11-3	NA	TGTGCCAGCAGCTTAGCTAGCTACAATACGCAGTATTTT	CASSLASYNTQYF
NA	TRBJ2-3	TRBV29-1	NA	TGCAGCGTTCGTCGGGACGGCGCGGATACGCAGTATTTT	CSVRRDGADTQYF
NA	TRBJ2-5	TRBV29-1	NA	TGCAGCGTTGTTTGGGTCCAAGAGACCCAGTACTTC	CSVVWVQETQYF
few	TRBJ1-2	TRBV29-1	TRBD1	TGCAGCGTTGGGGAGGGGGCTGAGTATGGCTACACCTTC	CSVGEGAEYGYTF
NA	TRBJ1-5	TRBV19	NA	TGTGCCAGTAGTGATCAGCCCTGGCAGCCCCAGCATTTT	CASSDQPWQPQHF
NA	TRBJ1-3	TRBV6-5	NA	TGTGCCAGCAGTTACTCGCCTGGAAACACCATATATTTT	CASSYSPGNTIYF
few	TRBJ1-1	TRBV19	NA	TGTGCCAGTAGTACCCCCCTTGGCGCTGAAGCTTTCTTT	CASSTPLGAEAFF
NA	TRBJ2-3	TRBV4-2	TRBD2	TGTGCCAGCAGCCAAGATCGACCGGGAGGGGGAGATACGCAGTATTTT	CASSQDRPGGGDTQYF
NA	TRBJ2-7	TRBV7-9	TRBD2	TGTGCCAGCAGCTCCGGGACTAGCGGGATTTACGAGCAGTACTTC	CASSSGTSGIYEQYF
NA	TRBJ2-3	TRBV6-5	NA	TGTGCCAGCAGCCGACGGAGTGAACGTACGCAGTATTTT	CASSRRSERTQYF
many	TRBJ2-2	TRBV14	NA	TGTGCCAGCAGCCAAGATCACCACGCGAACACCGGGGAGCTGTTTTTT	CASSQDHHANTGELFF
once	TRBJ1-2	TRBV6-6	NA	TGTGCCAGCAGTTACCAGGGCGGTTATGGCTACACCTTC	CASSYQGGYGYTF
NA	TRBJ1-4	TRBV29-1	NA	TGCAGCGTTGGTTGGGGCCGGTTGAGCGAAAAACTGTTTTTT	CSVGWGRLSEKLFF
NA	TRBJ2-3	TRBV5-1	TRBD2	TGCGCCAGCAGCTTGAGACTAGCCGTTAGCACAGATACGCAGTATTTT	CASSLRLAVSTDTQYF
NA	TRBJ2-3	TRBV5-1	NA	TGCGCCAGCAGCATTCTCCGGGACCACTCGGGATGGAGCACAGATACGCAGTATTTT	CASSILRDHSGWSTDTQYF
NA	TRBJ2-5	TRBV30	NA	TGTGCCTGGAGTGTGGCTAGCTCGGCGACCCAGTACTTC	CAWSVASSATQYF
NA	TRBJ2-5	TRBV7-9	NA	TGTGCCAGCAGCTGGCAAGAGACCCAGTACTTC	CASSWQETQYF
once	TRBJ1-1	TRBV29-1	NA	TGCAGCGTTGAAACTTTTAGGGATGTTCGAACTGAAGCTTTCTTT	CSVETFRDVRTEAFF
NA	TRBJ2-7	TRBV29-1	TRBD2	TGCAGCGTCCGCGGGACTAGCGGGAGGGCCAGGGAGCAGTACTTC	CSVRGTSGRAREQYF
NA	TRBJ2-5	TRBV9	NA	TGTGCCAGCAGCGTCCCAGGGTTCCGGGAGACCCAGTACTTC	CASSVPGFRETQYF
NA	TRBJ2-6	TRBV18	TRBD1	TGTGCCAGCTCACCGGACAGGGCTGGGGCCAACGTCCTGACTTTC	CASSPDRAGANVLTF
NA	TRBJ1-1	TRBV6-5	NA	TGTGCCAGCAGTTACTCGATTGGGTCTAGCGGGACTGAAGCTTTCTTT	CASSYSIGSSGTEAFF
few	TRBJ1-2	TRBV9	NA	TGTGCCAGCAGCGTAGGGGATAATAAGGACGTCTATGGCTACACCTTC	CASSVGDNKDVYGYTF
NA	TRBJ2-3	TRBV6-4	TRBD2	TGTGCCAGCAGCGAACTAGCGGGAGGGCCTCCAGATACGCAGTATTTT	CASSELAGGPPDTQYF
few	TRBJ2-1	TRBV14	TRBD2	TGTGCCAGCAGAGGGGCTAGCGGAGGCTACAATGAGCAGTTCTTC	CASRGASGGYNEQFF